These T cell receptor beta chains were read from a single sample in a study of monozygotic twins with cystic fibrosis. Method: immunoSEQ multiplex PCR; TCRdb's copy keeps in-frame clones and lacks some. The sample holds about 15,000 clones, about 88% seen once. Sequenced: blood. The receptors shown here come from a boy aged 5 to 17 with cystic fibrosis. Each CDR3 is given with its conserved first and last residue. D genes are given only for firm matches. Clone size is not always given. Where it is, it says once, few, many or a class for expanded clones.

TRBD1,TRBV2,TRBJ2-7,NA,TGTGCCAGCAGTGATACCGGGACAGGGGGCTCCTACGAGCAGTACTTC,CASSDTGTGGSYEQYF
TRBD1,TRBV4-2,TRBJ2-7,NA,TGTGCCAGCAGCCAAATGGGACAGGGGGCTTACGAGCAGTACTTC,CASSQMGQGAYEQYF
NA,TRBV15,TRBJ2-5,NA,TGTGCCACCAGCAGAGATTTGGCTAGCTTGGAGACCCAGTACTTC,CATSRDLASLETQYF
TRBD1,TRBV6-6,TRBJ1-2,NA,TGTGCCAGCAGCCTGGACAGGGGCTATGGCTACACCTTC,CASSLDRGYGYTF
NA,TRBV5-1,TRBJ1-2,NA,TGCGCCAGCAGCTACGGGTCTAACTATGGCTACACCTTC,CASSYGSNYGYTF
NA,TRBV30,TRBJ2-7,NA,TGTGCCTGGAGTGAGGGGGGCCGGGCGTACTTC,CAWSEGGRAYF
NA,TRBV9,TRBJ2-1,NA,TGTGCCAGCAGCGTAGCACCCAGCTCCTACAATGAGCAGTTCTTC,CASSVAPSSYNEQFF
TRBD2,TRBV9,TRBJ2-3,NA,TGTGCCAGCAGCGTAGGCGGGGGGGGCCCCGCGAATACGCAGTATTTT,CASSVGGGGPANTQYF
NA,TRBV19,TRBJ2-1,NA,TGTGCCAGCAGAAAAAACAGGGCTAGCTCCTACAATGAGCAGTTCTTC,CASRKNRASSYNEQFF
NA,TRBV27,TRBJ2-7,NA,TGTGCCAGCACCCTACGATGGGACACAACCTACGAGCAGTACTTC,CASTLRWDTTYEQYF
TRBD2,TRBV15,TRBJ2-5,NA,TGTGCCACCAGCGGTCCTAGCGGGGGGCCCCAAGAGACCCAGTACTTC,CATSGPSGGPQETQYF
NA,TRBV5-6,TRBJ2-3,NA,TGTGCCAGCAGCTTAACACCCCGAACAGATACGCAGTATTTT,CASSLTPRTDTQYF
NA,TRBV5-1,TRBJ1-5,once,TGCGCCAGCAGGGACAGTCGTGGTAGCAATCAGCCCCAGCATTTT,CASRDSRGSNQPQHF
TRBD1,TRBV14,TRBJ1-1,NA,TGTGCCAGCAGCCGACAGGGGGCTTTGGGGACTGAAGCTTTCTTT,CASSRQGALGTEAFF
TRBD1,TRBV9,TRBJ2-7,NA,TGTGCCAGCAGCGTAGGGGGACAGGGGTCCTACGAGCAGTACTTC,CASSVGGQGSYEQYF
NA,TRBV19,TRBJ1-1,NA,TGTGCCAGTAGTATCCCGGGACATATGAACACTGAAGCTTTCTTT,CASSIPGHMNTEAFF
NA,TRBV5-1,TRBJ2-1,NA,TGCGCCAGCAGCTTGGGGGAAAATACTCCTGACCTCTACAATGAGCAGTTCTTC,CASSLGENTPDLYNEQFF
NA,TRBV5-5,TRBJ2-3,NA,TGTGCCAGCAGCTTGTTGGCAGGGGCCCCCACAGATACGCAGTATTTT,CASSLLAGAPTDTQYF
NA,TRBV7-6,TRBJ1-4,NA,TGTGCCAGCAAGGCCACCGCGGGGGAAAAACTGTTTTTT,CASKATAGEKLFF
NA,TRBV2,TRBJ2-1,NA,TGTGCCAGCAGCTACAGCGACAATGAGCAGTTCTTC,CASSYSDNEQFF
TRBD1,TRBV6-4,TRBJ2-2,NA,TGTGCCACCTCGACAGGGGGTTCCGGGGAGCTGTTTTTT,CATSTGGSGELFF
TRBD2,TRBV6-6,TRBJ2-1,NA,TGTGCCAGCATCTCTAGCGGGAGTGGAAAGCAGTTCTTC,CASISSGSGKQFF
NA,TRBV4-1,TRBJ1-2,NA,TGCGCCAGCAGCCCCGAAGGAGGTGTGTATGGCTACACCTTC,CASSPEGGVYGYTF
NA,TRBV4-1,TRBJ2-1,few,TGCGCCAGCAGCCAAGATCGAACGGGGGCGGGAGTATGGGTCAATGAGCAGTTCTTC,CASSQDRTGAGVWVNEQFF
NA,TRBV10-3,TRBJ2-7,NA,TGTGCCATCGGCTGGACGGGGAGCTCCTACGAGCAGTACTTC,CAIGWTGSSYEQYF
TRBD1,TRBV6-1,TRBJ1-3,NA,TGTGCCAGCAGTGAGTACCCAGGGGGCGGCACTGGAAACACCATATATTTT,CASSEYPGGGTGNTIYF
NA,TRBV6-1,TRBJ2-5,NA,TGTGCCAGCAGTGAATCGCGGAGTTACCTTCAAGAGACCCAGTACTTC,CASSESRSYLQETQYF
NA,TRBV5-6,TRBJ2-7,NA,TGTGCCAGCAGCTTGGAAAGGACCTACGAGCAGTACTTC,CASSLERTYEQYF
NA,TRBV7-9,TRBJ1-1,NA,TGTGCCAGCAGCAAAGGGACACCAGAAGCTTTCTTT,CASSKGTPEAFF
TRBD2,TRBV28,TRBJ2-2,once,TGTGCCAGCAGTTTATCGACTAGCGGTTACACCGGGGAGCTGTTTTTT,CASSLSTSGYTGELFF
NA,TRBV5-1,TRBJ2-6,NA,TGCGCCAGCAGCGCGTACTCTGGGGCCAACGTCCTGACTTTC,CASSAYSGANVLTF
NA,TRBV2,TRBJ2-3,NA,TGTGCCAGCAGCCCCGGACTTCGGCCGAATACGCAGTATTTT,CASSPGLRPNTQYF
NA,TRBV28,TRBJ2-1,NA,TGTGCCAGCAGTTTTCGGGGGGCTGAGCAGTTCTTC,CASSFRGAEQFF
TRBD1,TRBV2,TRBJ1-1,NA,TGTGCCGACAGGGCCAGGGACAGGCCATATACTGAAGCTTTCTTT,CADRARDRPYTEAFF
NA,TRBV4-1,TRBJ2-3,NA,TGCGCCAGCAGCCAAGGCCAGGCTAACACAGATACGCAGTATTTT,CASSQGQANTDTQYF
NA,TRBV18,TRBJ2-7,once,TGTGCCAGCTCCCCTCTAACAGGAAACTACGAGCAGTACTTC,CASSPLTGNYEQYF
NA,TRBV2,TRBJ1-1,NA,TGTGCCAGCAGGGGTGGGGTTCTGGGGAACACTGAAGCTTTCTTT,CASRGGVLGNTEAFF
TRBD1,TRBV5-1,TRBJ2-5,NA,TGCGCCAGCTCAGGGACAGATGGAGAGACCCAGTACTTC,CASSGTDGETQYF
NA,TRBV25-1,TRBJ1-4,NA,TGTGCCAGCAGTGAATTAGGGAGGGGCCATGAAAAACTGTTTTTT,CASSELGRGHEKLFF
NA,TRBV19,TRBJ2-7,few,TGTGCCAGTAGTGTGGGGGCCCAGAGCTACGAGCAGTACTTC,CASSVGAQSYEQYF
NA,TRBV30,TRBJ2-2,NA,TGTGCCTGGAGTGAACAGCCCCACACCGGGGAGCTGTTTTTT,CAWSEQPHTGELFF
TRBD1,TRBV13,TRBJ2-1,NA,TGTGCCAGCAGCGCATTAACCGGGACAGGGATCAATGAGCAGTTCTTC,CASSALTGTGINEQFF
NA,TRBV5-6,TRBJ1-5,NA,TGTGCCAGCAGCTCCTATGACAGCGCATGGAATCAGCCCCAGCATTTT,CASSSYDSAWNQPQHF
NA,TRBV7-2,TRBJ1-1,once,TGTGCCAGCAACATCAAGTGGGGGTTGGACACTGAAGCTTTCTTT,CASNIKWGLDTEAFF
TRBD1,TRBV6-1,TRBJ1-5,NA,TGTGCCAGCACCGTGACAGGGGATCAGCCCCAGCATTTT,CASTVTGDQPQHF
TRBD2,TRBV28,TRBJ2-5,once,TGTGCCAGCAGTTTATCAGGGACTAGGGAGACCCAAGAGACCCAGTACTTC,CASSLSGTRETQETQYF
NA,TRBV11-2,TRBJ2-7,NA,TGTGCCAGCAGCTTAAATCTGGGGCCGTCCTACGAGCAGTACTTC,CASSLNLGPSYEQYF
TRBD2,TRBV13,TRBJ2-7,NA,TGTGCCAGCAGCCGAACCTCTAGCGGACTATTGTCCTACGAGCAGTACTTC,CASSRTSSGLLSYEQYF
NA,TRBV6-6,TRBJ1-3,NA,TGTGCCAGCAGTTACTCGATCGGAGGAAACACCATATATTTT,CASSYSIGGNTIYF
TRBD2,TRBV28,TRBJ2-2,NA,TGTGCCAGCAGTGGACTAGCGGGAGGAGCATTGAACACCGGGGAGCTGTTTTTT,CASSGLAGGALNTGELFF
TRBD1,TRBV7-2,TRBJ2-7,NA,TGTGCCAGCAGCTTAGCAGGGGGCTCGATCCACGAGCAGTACTTC,CASSLAGGSIHEQYF
NA,TRBV30,TRBJ1-1,NA,TGTGCCTGGAGAGAACATCCGAACACTGAAGCTTTCTTT,CAWREHPNTEAFF
NA,TRBV9,TRBJ2-4,NA,TGTGCCAGCAGCGTAGCAGGGGTGAGTGAGAACATTCAGTACTTC,CASSVAGVSENIQYF
NA,TRBV29-1,TRBJ1-1,NA,TGCAGCGTGGTGGGACATATTAACACTGAAGCTTTCTTT,CSVVGHINTEAFF
TRBD1,TRBV28,TRBJ1-1,NA,TGTGCCAGCAGTCCCGGAGGCACTCAGGGGGAGGTTGCTGAAGCTTTCTTT,CASSPGGTQGEVAEAFF
NA,TRBV2,TRBJ1-6,few,TGTGCCAGCAGTGCCTATTCACCCCTCCACTTT,CASSAYSPLHF
NA,TRBV7-6,TRBJ1-2,NA,TGTGCCAGCAGCTTAGAGCAGGGTAATAGAGACGGCTACACCTTC,CASSLEQGNRDGYTF
NA,TRBV4-2,TRBJ1-5,NA,TGTGCCAGCAGCCAATTGGGGGACGGCCCGAATCAGCCCCAGCATTTT,CASSQLGDGPNQPQHF
NA,TRBV30,TRBJ2-2,NA,TGTGCCTGGAGTAAGTGGGGGAGCACCGGGGAGCTGTTTTTT,CAWSKWGSTGELFF